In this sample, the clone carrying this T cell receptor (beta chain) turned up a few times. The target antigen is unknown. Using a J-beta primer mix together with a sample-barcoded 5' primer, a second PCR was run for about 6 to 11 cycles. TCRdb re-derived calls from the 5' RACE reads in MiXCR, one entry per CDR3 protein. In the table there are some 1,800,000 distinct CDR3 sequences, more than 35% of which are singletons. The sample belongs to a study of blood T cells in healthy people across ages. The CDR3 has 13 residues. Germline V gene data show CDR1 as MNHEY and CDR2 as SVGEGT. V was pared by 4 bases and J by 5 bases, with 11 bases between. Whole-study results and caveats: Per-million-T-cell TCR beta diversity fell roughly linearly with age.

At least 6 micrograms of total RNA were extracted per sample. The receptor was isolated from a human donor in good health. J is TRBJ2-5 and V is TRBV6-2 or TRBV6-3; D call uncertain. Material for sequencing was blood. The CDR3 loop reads CASSLQLKETQYF. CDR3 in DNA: TGTGCCAGCAGTTTACAGCTTAAGGAGACCCAGTACTTC.